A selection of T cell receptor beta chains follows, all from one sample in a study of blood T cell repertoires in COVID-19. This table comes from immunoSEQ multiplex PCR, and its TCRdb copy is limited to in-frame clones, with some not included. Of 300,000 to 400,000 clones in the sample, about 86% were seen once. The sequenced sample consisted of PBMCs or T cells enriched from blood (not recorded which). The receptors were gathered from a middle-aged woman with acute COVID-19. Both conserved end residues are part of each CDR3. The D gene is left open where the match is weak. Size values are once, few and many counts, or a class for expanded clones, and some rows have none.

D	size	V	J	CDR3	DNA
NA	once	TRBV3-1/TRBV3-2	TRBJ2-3	CASSLGWATDTQYF	TGTGCCAGCAGCCTTGGGTGGGCCACAGATACGCAGTATTTT
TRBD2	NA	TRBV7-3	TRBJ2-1	CASSLIGRAAYNEQFF	TGTGCCAGCAGCTTAATTGGGAGGGCCGCCTACAATGAGCAGTTCTTC
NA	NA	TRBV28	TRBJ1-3	CASSQTRKTGPSGNTIYF	TGTGCCAGCAGTCAGACTCGTAAGACAGGTCCGTCTGGAAACACCATATATTTT
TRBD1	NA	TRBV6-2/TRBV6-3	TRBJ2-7	CASSYRQGGTYEQYF	TGTGCCAGCAGTTACCGACAGGGTGGCACCTACGAGCAGTACTTC
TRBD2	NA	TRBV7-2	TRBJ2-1	CASRKGGTSYNEQFF	TGTGCCAGCAGGAAGGGAGGGACTAGCTACAATGAGCAGTTCTTC
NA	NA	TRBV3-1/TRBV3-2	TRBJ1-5	CASSQQGNSNQPQHF	TGTGCCAGCAGCCAACAGGGAAATAGCAATCAGCCCCAGCATTTT
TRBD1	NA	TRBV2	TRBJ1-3	CASSIPGQGKRPGNTIYF	TGTGCCAGCAGCATCCCGGGACAGGGGAAGAGGCCTGGAAACACCATATATTTT
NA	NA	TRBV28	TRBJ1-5	CASSLSEGDQPQHF	TGTGCCAGCAGTTTATCGGAGGGTGATCAGCCCCAGCATTTT
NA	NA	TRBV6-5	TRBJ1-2	CASSRQTAANYGYTF	TGTGCCAGCAGCCGCCAGACAGCAGCTAACTATGGCTACACCTTC
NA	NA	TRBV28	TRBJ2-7	CASSPSRVGEQYF	TGTGCCAGCAGTCCCTCTAGAGTCGGCGAGCAGTACTTC
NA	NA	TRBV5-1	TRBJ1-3	CASSPVGTGGSGNTIYF	TGCGCCAGCAGCCCGGTGGGAACGGGGGGCTCTGGAAACACCATATATTTT
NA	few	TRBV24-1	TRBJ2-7	CATSDGGYEQYF	TGTGCCACCAGTGACGGAGGCTACGAGCAGTACTTC
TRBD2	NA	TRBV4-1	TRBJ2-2	CASTHGLAGVSGELFF	TGCGCCAGCACCCACGGACTAGCGGGAGTTTCCGGGGAGCTGTTTTTT
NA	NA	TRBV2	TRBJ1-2	CLTGIGSYYGYTF	TGTCTCACAGGAATTGGCAGCTACTATGGCTACACCTTC
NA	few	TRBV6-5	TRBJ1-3	CASSYGAGTLGNTIYF	TGTGCCAGCAGTTACGGGGCCGGGACACTTGGAAACACCATATATTTT
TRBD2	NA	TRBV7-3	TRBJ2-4	CASSLSAGGKNIQYF	TGTGCCAGCAGCTTATCAGCGGGGGGTAAAAACATTCAGTACTTC
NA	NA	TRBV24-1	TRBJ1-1	CATSDLGQVTEAFF	TGTGCCACCAGTGATTTAGGTCAGGTCACTGAAGCTTTCTTT
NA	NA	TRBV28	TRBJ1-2	CASSLGAGHYGYTF	TGTGCCAGCAGTCTAGGGGCCGGACATTATGGCTACACCTTC
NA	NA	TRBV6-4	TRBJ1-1	CASSGREAELTPRETEAFF	TGTGCCAGCAGTGGTAGGGAGGCCGAGCTAACGCCCCGCGAGACTGAAGCTTTCTTT
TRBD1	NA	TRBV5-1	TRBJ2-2	CASTLNWRDRGTGELFF	TGCGCCAGTACCCTTAACTGGCGGGACAGGGGGACCGGGGAGCTGTTTTTT
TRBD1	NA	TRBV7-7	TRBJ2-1	CASSIDRVNEQFF	TGTGCCAGCAGCATCGACAGGGTGAATGAGCAGTTCTTC
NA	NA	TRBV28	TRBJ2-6	CASSLRTARANVLTF	TGTGCCAGCAGTTTACGGACAGCTAGGGCCAACGTCCTGACTTTC
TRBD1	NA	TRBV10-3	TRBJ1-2	CAISGQGAQHGYTF	TGTGCCATCAGTGGACAGGGGGCGCAACATGGCTACACCTTC
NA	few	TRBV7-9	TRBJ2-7	CASSLSTVSYEQYF	TGTGCCAGCAGCTTATCGACAGTCTCCTACGAGCAGTACTTC
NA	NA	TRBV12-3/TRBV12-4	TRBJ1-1	CASSRRFDTEAFF	TGTGCCAGCAGCCGGAGGTTTGACACTGAAGCTTTCTTT
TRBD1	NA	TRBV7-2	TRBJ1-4	CASSPQGGKEKLFF	TGTGCCAGCAGCCCCCAGGGGGGCAAAGAAAAACTGTTTTTT